The 14 T cell receptor beta chains given below trace back to one sample, sequenced in a study of chemoradiotherapy in HPV16-positive cancers. Repertoires were generated with immunoSEQ multiplex PCR, while TCRdb's copy carries only in-frame clones and drops some. The table shows around 30,000 clones, with 92% occurring only once. The source was blood, collected from a patient who underwent chemoradiotherapy. Receptors were obtained from a human donor with HPV-associated anogenital cancer.

This clone was picked up one time. The chain uses TRBV4-1 and TRBJ2-5; D is unclear. Germline V gives CDR1 MGHRA, CDR2 YSYEKL. CDR3 length: 13 residues. V lost 1 base, J lost 5 bases, and 8 bases lay in between. CDR3 sequence (DNA): TGCGCCAGCAGCCAAGTGGCCCGGGAGACCCAGTACTTC. Translated: CASSQVARETQYF.

CDR3 amino acids: CASSLTVGGLNSPLHF. The DNA of the CDR3 is TGCGCCAGCAGCTTGACAGTCGGAGGGCTTAATTCACCCCTCCACTTT. The chain recombines TRBV5-1 with TRBJ1-6; the D is unclear. CDR1 and CDR2 from the germline V gene are SGHRS and YFSETQ. This CDR3 has 16 residues. Trimming took 1 base from V and 6 from J, leaving 14 bases between them.

The chain uses TRBV21-1 and TRBJ2-4; TRBD1, the table's D call, was not compared with the DNA. TRBV21-1 is noted as a pseudogene. The CDR3 loop spans 17 amino acids. CDR3 nucleotide sequence: TGTGCCAGCAGAAAGACAGGGGGCCCGACCCCCAAAAACATTCAGTACTTC. Translating gives CASRKTGGPTPKNIQYF.

Only one count was recorded for this clone. The chain uses TRBV7-3 and TRBJ2-3; 7 nucleotides agree with TRBD1. Germline values: CDR1 SGHTA, CDR2 FQGTGA. With 4 bases clipped from V and 6 bases from J, the junction kept 4 bases outside the gene matches. The CDR3 is 13 amino acids. CDR3: CASSWGQSDTQYF. The DNA for the CDR3 is TGTGCCAGCAGCTGGGGACAGTCGGATACGCAGTATTTT.

V gene TRBV5-5 combines with J gene TRBJ2-7; no reliable D call. Germline V lookup: CDR1 SGHKS, CDR2 YYEKEE (reference sequence). The CDR3 runs to 13 residues. The V gene lost 7 bases and the J gene lost 2 bases, with 13 bases spanning the gap. DNA for the CDR3: TGTGCCAGCCGTTTAGGGCTGACCTACGAGCAGTACTTC. Translation: CASRLGLTYEQYF.

This clone was detected only a few times. The chain employs TRBV2 and TRBJ1-5; no definite D call. The V gene lost 4 bases and the J gene lost 2 bases, with 9 bases spanning the gap. The germline gives CDR1 SNHLY, CDR2 FYNNEI. This CDR3 comprises 14 residues. CDR3 sequence (DNA): TGTGCCAGCAGTGTTCGGCAGGGCAATCAGCCCCAGCATTTT. It translates to CASSVRQGNQPQHF.

The chain couples TRBV7-9 to TRBJ1-4; D is unresolved. The CDR3 spans 14 residues. The V gene lost 5 bases and the J gene lost 8 bases, with 15 bases spanning the gap. Germline V CDR1 and CDR2: SEHNR, FQNEAQ (reference sequence). As DNA, the CDR3 is TGTGCCAGCAGCCTCAACCGGGGTCCGGAAAAACTGTTTTTT. Amino acid sequence: CASSLNRGPEKLFF.

V and J are TRBV6-5 and TRBJ2-2; no clear D gene. This CDR3 has 14 residues. Germline V CDR1 and CDR2: MNHEY, SVGAGI. The ends were cut back, 2 bases at V and 8 bases at J, with 12 bases in the middle. The CDR3 reads CASSYAPTWGELFF. Written as DNA, the CDR3 is TGTGCCAGCAGTTACGCCCCCACTTGGGGGGAGCTGTTTTTT.

The chain's CDR3 is CASTATLGAYEQYF. CDR3 bases: TGTGCCAGCACAGCCACCTTGGGGGCCTACGAGCAGTACTTC. The V and J genes are TRBV27 and TRBJ2-7; D is tentatively TRBD1 or TRBD2 (5 bases each). V lost 7 bases and J lost 2, with 15 bases in between. CDR3 length: 14 amino acids. Germline CDR1 reads MNHEY; CDR2 reads SMNVEV (reference sequence).

The V gene is TRBV12-5, the J gene TRBJ2-7, with a weak D call TRBD1 (6 bases). CDR1 and CDR2 from the germline V gene are LGHNT and FRNRAP. CDR3 size: 17 residues. Trimming removed 5 bases from V and 2 bases from J, with 22 bases in between. The CDR3 sequence is CASGGFARDTKTYEQYF. The CDR3, as DNA: TGTGCTAGTGGTGGCTTCGCAAGGGACACCAAGACCTACGAGCAGTACTTC.

The V gene is TRBV7-8, the J gene TRBJ2-3; 15 nucleotides line up with TRBD2. The trim removed 2 bases at V and 10 bases at J, leaving 10 bases unmatched. Germline V gives CDR1 SGHVS, CDR2 FQNEAQ. The length of the CDR3 is 17 residues. CDR3 DNA: TGTGCCAGCAGCTTAACTTGGACTAGCGGGGGGGCCAATCCGCAGTATTTT. As protein: CASSLTWTSGGANPQYF.

The V gene is TRBV19, the J gene TRBJ2-1, with 11 bases that match TRBD2. The ends lost 5 bases at V and 3 bases at J; junction bases unmatched: 3. CDR3 length equals 15 residues. Germline values: CDR1 LNHDA, CDR2 SQIVND (reference sequence). The CDR3 region is CASSGLAGGYNEQFF. CDR3 sequence (DNA): TGTGCCAGTAGTGGCCTAGCGGGGGGCTACAATGAGCAGTTCTTC.

There are a few counts of this clone. The chain is built from TRBV6-1 and TRBJ1-5, with 9 bases fitting TRBD1. Germline V lookup: CDR1 MNHNS, CDR2 SASEGT. V dropped 10 bases and J dropped 4; count of bases not matched to a gene: 5. The CDR3 loop spans 13 amino acids. The CDR3 DNA sequence: TGTGCCACCAACAGGGGGCAAAATCAGCCCCAGCATTTT. Translating gives CATNRGQNQPQHF.

The chain recombines TRBV7-3 with TRBJ2-5; D tentatively reads TRBD1 or TRBD2 (6 bases each). The CDR3 spans 14 residues. CDR1 and CDR2 (germline): SGHTA, FQGTGA. Trimming stripped 5 bases from V and 2 bases from J, with 12 bases between. This chain's CDR3 is CASSETGGQETQYF. The CDR3 bases are TGTGCCAGCAGCGAGACAGGAGGGCAAGAGACCCAGTACTTC.